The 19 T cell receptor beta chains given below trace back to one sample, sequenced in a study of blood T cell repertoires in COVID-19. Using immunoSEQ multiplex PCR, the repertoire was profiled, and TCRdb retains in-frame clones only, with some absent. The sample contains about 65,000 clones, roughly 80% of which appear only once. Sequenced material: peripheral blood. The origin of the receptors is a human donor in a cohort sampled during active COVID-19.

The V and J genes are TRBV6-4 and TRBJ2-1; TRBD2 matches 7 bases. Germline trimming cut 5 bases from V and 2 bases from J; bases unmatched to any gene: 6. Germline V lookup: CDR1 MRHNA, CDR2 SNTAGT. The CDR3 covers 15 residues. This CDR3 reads CASSTGSGAYNEQFF. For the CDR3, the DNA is TGTGCCAGCAGTACGGGGAGCGGGGCCTACAATGAGCAGTTCTTC.

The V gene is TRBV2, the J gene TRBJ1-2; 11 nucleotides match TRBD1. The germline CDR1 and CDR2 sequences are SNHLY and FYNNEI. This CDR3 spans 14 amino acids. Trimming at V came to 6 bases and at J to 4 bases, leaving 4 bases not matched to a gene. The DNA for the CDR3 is TGTGCCAGCAGGCGGGGGACAGGGGGCTATGGCTACACCTTC. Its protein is CASRRGTGGYGYTF.

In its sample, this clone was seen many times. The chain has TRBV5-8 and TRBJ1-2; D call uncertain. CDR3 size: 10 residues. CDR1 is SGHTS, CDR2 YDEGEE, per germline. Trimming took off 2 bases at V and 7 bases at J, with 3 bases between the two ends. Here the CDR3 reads CASSFSGYTF. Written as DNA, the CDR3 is TGTGCCAGCAGCTTTAGTGGCTACACCTTC.

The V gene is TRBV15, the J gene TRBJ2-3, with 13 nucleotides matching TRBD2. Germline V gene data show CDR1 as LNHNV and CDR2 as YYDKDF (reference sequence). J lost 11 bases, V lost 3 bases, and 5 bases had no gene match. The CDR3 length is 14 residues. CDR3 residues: CATSRGLAGTQQYF. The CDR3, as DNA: TGTGCCACCAGCAGGGGACTAGCGGGGACCCAGCAGTATTTT.

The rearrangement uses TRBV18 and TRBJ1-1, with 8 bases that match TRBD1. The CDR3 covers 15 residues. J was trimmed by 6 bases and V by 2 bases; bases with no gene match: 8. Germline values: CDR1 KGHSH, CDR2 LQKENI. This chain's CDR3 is CASSPGTGLRAEAFF. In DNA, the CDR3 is TGTGCCAGCTCACCAGGGACAGGTTTGCGCGCTGAAGCTTTCTTT.

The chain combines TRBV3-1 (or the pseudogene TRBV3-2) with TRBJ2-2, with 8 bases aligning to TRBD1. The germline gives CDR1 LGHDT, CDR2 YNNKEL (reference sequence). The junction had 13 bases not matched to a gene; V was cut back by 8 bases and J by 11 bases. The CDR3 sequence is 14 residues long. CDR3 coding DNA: TGTGCCAGCCAGGATGACAGGGGCCTTCGAGAGCTGTTTTTT. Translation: CASQDDRGLRELFF.

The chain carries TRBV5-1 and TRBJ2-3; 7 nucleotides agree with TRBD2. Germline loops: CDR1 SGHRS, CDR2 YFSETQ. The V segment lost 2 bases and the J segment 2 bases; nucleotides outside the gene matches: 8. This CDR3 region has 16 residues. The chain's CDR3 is CASSFSRGDLTDTQYF. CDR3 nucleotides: TGCGCCAGCAGCTTCTCCCGGGGGGACCTCACAGATACGCAGTATTTT.

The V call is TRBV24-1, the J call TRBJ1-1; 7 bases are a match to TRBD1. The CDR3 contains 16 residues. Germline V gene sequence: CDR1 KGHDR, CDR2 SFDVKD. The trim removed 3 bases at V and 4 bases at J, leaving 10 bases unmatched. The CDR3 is CATSDTPGTVGTEAFF. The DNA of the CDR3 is TGTGCCACCAGTGATACGCCCGGGACAGTCGGCACTGAAGCTTTCTTT.

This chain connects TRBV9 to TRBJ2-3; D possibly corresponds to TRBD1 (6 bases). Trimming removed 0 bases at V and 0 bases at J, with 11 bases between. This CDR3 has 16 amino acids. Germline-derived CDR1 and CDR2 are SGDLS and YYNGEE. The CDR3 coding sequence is TGTGCCAGCAGCGTAGGGGCAGGGGCTAGCACAGATACGCAGTATTTT. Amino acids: CASSVGAGASTDTQYF.

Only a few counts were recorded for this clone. CDR3 sequence: CASSYPAGSNQPQHF. In DNA, the CDR3 is TGTGCCAGCAGTTACCCGGCAGGGAGCAATCAGCCCCAGCATTTT. This sequence joins TRBV6-2 or TRBV6-3 and TRBJ1-5; possibly TRBD1 for D (5 bases). The CDR3 has 15 amino acids. The V and J ends lost 2 bases and 1 base respectively, with 9 bases between them. CDR1 is MNHEY, CDR2 SVGEGT, per germline.

The CDR3 sequence is CASSPPGPGANVLTF. For the CDR3, the DNA is TGTGCCAGCTCACCCCCAGGGCCTGGGGCCAACGTCCTGACTTTC. The chain joins TRBV18 to TRBJ2-6; possible D gene TRBD1, 5 bases. CDR1 is KGHSH and CDR2 is LQKENI in the germline V gene. The V end lost 3 bases, the J end lost 2 bases, and 8 bases lay between the germline ends. The CDR3 consists of 15 residues.

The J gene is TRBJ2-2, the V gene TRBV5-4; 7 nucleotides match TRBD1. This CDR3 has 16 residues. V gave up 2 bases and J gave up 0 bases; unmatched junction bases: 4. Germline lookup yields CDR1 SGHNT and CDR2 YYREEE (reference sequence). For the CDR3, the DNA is TGTGCCAGCAGCTTAGACAGGGCCACGAACACCGGGGAGCTGTTTTTT. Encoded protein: CASSLDRATNTGELFF.

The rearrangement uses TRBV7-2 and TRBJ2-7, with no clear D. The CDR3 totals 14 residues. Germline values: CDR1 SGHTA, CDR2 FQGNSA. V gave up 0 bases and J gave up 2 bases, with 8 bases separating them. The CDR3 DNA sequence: TGTGCCAGCAGCTTAGCCCCCAGTCCCTACGAGCAGTACTTC. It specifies CASSLAPSPYEQYF.

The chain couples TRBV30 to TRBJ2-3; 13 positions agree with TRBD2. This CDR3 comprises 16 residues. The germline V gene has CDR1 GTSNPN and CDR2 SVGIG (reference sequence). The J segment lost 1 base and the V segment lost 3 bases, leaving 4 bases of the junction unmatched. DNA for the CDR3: TGTGCCTGGAGCCCCGGACTAGCGGGGGGCACAGATACGCAGTATTTT. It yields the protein CAWSPGLAGGTDTQYF.

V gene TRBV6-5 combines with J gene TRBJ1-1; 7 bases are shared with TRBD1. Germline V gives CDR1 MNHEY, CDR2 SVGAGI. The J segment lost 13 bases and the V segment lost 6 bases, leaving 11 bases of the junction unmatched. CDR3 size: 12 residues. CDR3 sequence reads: CASSEDRDSRFF. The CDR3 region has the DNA TGTGCCAGCAGCGAGGATCGGGACAGCCGTTTCTTT.

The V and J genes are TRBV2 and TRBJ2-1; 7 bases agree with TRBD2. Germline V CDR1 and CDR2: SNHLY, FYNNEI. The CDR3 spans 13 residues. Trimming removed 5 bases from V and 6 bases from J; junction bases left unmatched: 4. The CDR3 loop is CASSRLAGNEQFF. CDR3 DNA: TGTGCCAGCAGTCGACTAGCTGGCAATGAGCAGTTCTTC.

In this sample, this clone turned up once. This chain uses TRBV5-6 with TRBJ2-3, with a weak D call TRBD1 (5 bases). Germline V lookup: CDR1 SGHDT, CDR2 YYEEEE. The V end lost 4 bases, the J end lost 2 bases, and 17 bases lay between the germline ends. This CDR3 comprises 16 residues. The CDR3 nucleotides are TGTGCCAGCAGCCCCTACACAGACAGAAACACAGATACGCAGTATTTT. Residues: CASSPYTDRNTDTQYF.

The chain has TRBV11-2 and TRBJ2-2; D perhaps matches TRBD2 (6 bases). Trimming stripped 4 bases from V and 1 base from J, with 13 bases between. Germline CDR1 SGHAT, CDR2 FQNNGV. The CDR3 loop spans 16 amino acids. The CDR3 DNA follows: TGTGCCAGCAGCTCCGCGACGGGGGTGAACACCGGGGAGCTGTTTTTT. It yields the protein CASSSATGVNTGELFF.

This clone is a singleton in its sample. CDR3 in amino acids: CASSPVPGAGNTIYF. CDR3 coding DNA: TGTGCCAGCAGTCCAGTTCCGGGTGCGGGAAACACCATATATTTT. The chain uses TRBV27 and TRBJ1-3; D is unresolved. CDR1 and CDR2 from the germline V gene are MNHEY and SMNVEV (reference sequence). The CDR3 sequence is 15 residues long. Trimming left V 5 bases short and J 4 bases short, with 15 bases between.